These 14 T cell receptor beta chains came from one sample sequenced in a study of regulatory T cells in long-lasting Graves disease (dated by TCRdb to the early 2020s). What the time point label conveys for this sample: newly diagnosed GD, antithyroid drugs for less than 3 months. RNA was extracted from PBMCs in TRIzol for both TCR sequencing and RNA sequencing. Receptor libraries were prepared by multiplex PCR. The sample was run on an Illumina HiSeq 4000. TCR beta libraries were built with iRepertoire HTBI primers and Arm-PCR amplification of CDR3 regions. TCRdb reprocessing: public reads trimmed at Q25 with fastp, clones called with MiXCR, in-frame beta chains kept. Rows matching on CDR3 protein sequence are summarized as one entry with the most common DNA and genes. The sample table lists about 310,000 distinct CDR3 sequences, over 15% of them with a count of one. About 38% of the sample comes from the top ten.

Sequenced here: peripheral blood mononuclear cells (PBMCs), sampled at new diagnosis, from a patient treated with antithyroid drugs. The receptors originated from a female donor with Graves disease.

The V call is TRBV6-9, the J call TRBJ1-2; D is ambiguous. There are 12 residues in the CDR3. The V end lost 4 bases, the J end lost 8 bases, and 11 bases lay between the germline ends. Germline CDR1 is MNHGY and CDR2 is SVAAGI. The CDR3 coding sequence is TGTGCCAGCAGTTCCCCAGGCTTGGGCTACACCTTC. Protein: CASSSPGLGYTF.

This clonotype was seen ten or more times. The V call is TRBV12-3 or TRBV12-4, the J call TRBJ2-7, with no clear D. V lost 5 bases to trimming and J lost 0 bases, with 8 bases between them. The CDR3 runs to 13 residues. The CDR3 sequence is CASSQSFSYEQYF. The CDR3 DNA sequence: TGTGCCAGCAGTCAATCCTTCTCCTACGAGCAGTACTTC.

This clonotype was counted many times. V is TRBV20-1 and J is TRBJ2-7; 7 nucleotides align to TRBD1. The trim removed 2 bases at V and 6 bases at J, leaving 10 bases unmatched. Per germline, CDR1 DFQATT and CDR2 SNEGSKA (reference sequence). This CDR3 region has 14 residues. The DNA for the CDR3 is TGCAGTGCTAGAACGACAGGGTTCGGGTCCGAGCAGTACTTC. Amino acid sequence: CSARTTGFGSEQYF.

This clonotype was picked up many times. The chain has TRBV19 and TRBJ1-1; D may be TRBD1 (5 bases). Deletions cut 11 bases from V and 7 bases from J, with 20 bases between. Germline V gives CDR1 LNHDA, CDR2 SQIVND (reference sequence). The CDR3 has 13 residues. In DNA, the CDR3 is TGTGCCGCTGTAAGTGGGGGTTCCGGTGAAGCTTTCTTT. It yields the protein CAAVSGGSGEAFF. Full variable domain (remainder filled in from reference TRBV19 and TRBJ1-1): DGGITQSPKYLFRKEGQNVTLSCEQNLNHDAMYWYRQDPGQGLRLIYYSQIVNDFQKGDIAEGYSVSREKKESFPLTVTSAQKNPTAFYLCAAVSGGSGEAFFGQGTRLTVV.

This clonotype was observed many times. The chain couples TRBV7-6 to TRBJ2-7; TRBD1 might be the D (6 bases). The CDR3 extends over 18 amino acids. Trimming removed 3 bases at V and 0 bases at J, with 21 bases between. Germline CDR1 reads SGHVS; CDR2 reads FNYEAQ. This chain's CDR3 is CASSLGSTRQANSYEQYF. In DNA form, the CDR3 reads TGTGCCAGCAGCTTGGGATCGACCCGACAGGCGAACTCCTACGAGCAGTACTTC.

V gene TRBV18 combines with J gene TRBJ2-1; maybe TRBD1 (5 bases). The tail of the sequence fits TRBJ2-5 better, so the J call may be wrong. This CDR3 spans 12 amino acids. Germline CDR1 reads KGHSH; CDR2 reads LQKENI. In DNA form, the CDR3 reads TGTGCCAGCTCAGGGGCCGGAGAGACCCAGTACTTC. It specifies CASSGAGETQYF.

This clonotype was seen repeatedly, ten times or more. The V and J genes are TRBV7-8 and TRBJ2-7; TRBD1 matches 7 bases. Germline assignment: CDR1 SGHVS and CDR2 FQNEAQ. With V trimmed by 3 bases and J by 2 bases, 1 base remained unmatched. The CDR3 is 13 amino acids. CDR3 coding DNA: TGTGCCAGCAGCTTGCAGGGGGCCTACGAGCAGTACTTC. Its translation: CASSLQGAYEQYF.

The V call is TRBV19, the J call TRBJ2-7; D is perhaps TRBD1 or TRBD2 (5 bases each). Germline V gene data show CDR1 as LNHDA and CDR2 as SQIVND (reference sequence). Trimming took off 3 bases at V and 4 bases at J, with 13 bases between the two ends. This CDR3 has 14 amino acids. The CDR3 spells CASSIIRGYYEQYF. The CDR3 coding sequence is TGTGCCAGTAGTATCATCCGGGGCTATTACGAGCAGTACTTC.

The sample holds many counts of this clonotype. The chain has TRBV2 and TRBJ2-3; D not resolved. Germline CDR1 and CDR2: SNHLY and FYNNEI. This CDR3 region has 14 residues. Trimming took 2 bases from V and 3 from J, leaving 9 bases between them. The CDR3 loop is CASSEPAVTDTQYF. The CDR3, as DNA: TGTGCCAGCAGTGAACCCGCAGTTACAGATACGCAGTATTTT.

Regarding this clonotype: As the CDR3 is not closed by the conserved phenylalanine or tryptophan, this likely results from a read error. The V and J genes are TRBV10-1 and TRBJ2-7, with D perhaps TRBD2 (5 bases). Germline CDR1 is WNHNN and CDR2 is SYGVQD (reference sequence). This CDR3 comprises 13 residues. The CDR3 here is CTSSEPGLDEQYL. The CDR3 DNA sequence: TGCACCAGCAGTGAGCCCGGACTGGACGAGCAGTACCTC.

The V call is TRBV5-1, the J call TRBJ2-1, with 8 positions matching TRBD1. V gave up 4 bases and J gave up 4 bases; unmatched junction bases: 4. Germline V lookup: CDR1 SGHRS, CDR2 YFSETQ. The CDR3 spans 14 residues. The CDR3 sequence: CASSEGQAYNEQFF. CDR3 in DNA: TGCGCCAGCAGCGAGGGACAGGCGTACAATGAGCAGTTCTTC.

About this clonotype itself: A far larger clone is a single base away, which makes a read error likely. This sequence joins TRBV11-3 and TRBJ2-4; 7 nucleotides agree with TRBD1. The end of the DNA fits TRBJ1-2 better, so the J call may be wrong. Germline CDR1 and CDR2: SGHNT and YENEEA. CDR3 length equals 16 residues. This chain's CDR3 is CASSLDPRQGRYAYTF. The CDR3 DNA reads as TGTGCCAGCAGCTTAGACCCCCGACAGGGTCGCTATGCCTACACCTTC.

There are many counts of this clonotype. This chain joins TRBV5-1 and TRBJ2-7, with D possibly matching TRBD1 (6 bases). The length of the CDR3 is 15 residues. V lost 0 bases and J 6 bases, leaving 16 bases between the germline ends. Per the germline V gene, CDR1 is SGHRS and CDR2 is YFSETQ. CDR3 region: CASSLEGETAGEQYF. The CDR3 DNA is TGCGCCAGCAGCTTGGAGGGGGAGACGGCGGGCGAGCAGTACTTC. Looking up the rest from reference TRBV5-1 and TRBJ2-7 gives the full variable domain: KAGVTQTPRYLIKTRGQQVTLSCSPISGHRSVSWYQQTPGQGLQFLFEYFSETQRNKGNFPGRFSGRQFSNSRSEMNVSTLELGDSALYLCASSLEGETAGEQYFGPGTRLTVT.

This clonotype has at least ten counts. The chain has TRBV6-2 or TRBV6-3 and TRBJ2-1; TRBD2 aligns across 8 bases. CDR1 and CDR2 (germline): MNHEY, SVGEGT. The CDR3 sequence is 13 residues long. V was clipped by 5 bases and J by 8 bases; unmatched bases: 5. For the CDR3, the DNA is TGTGCCAGCAGTCGACTAGCGCGGGATGAGCAGTTCTTC. This gives the protein CASSRLARDEQFF.